Given below is one T cell receptor beta chain in context. Individually, TCR cDNA molecules were each labelled with a unique molecular identifier. TCRdb reanalysed the 5' RACE reads using MiXCR and keeps one entry per CDR3 protein. The sample has some 44,000 distinct CDR3 sequences, approximately 13% seen once; the top ten hold about 57%. The data derive from a study of spatial heterogeneity in lung cancer. Turning to the study itself: Among detected sequences, beta-chain ones consistently exceeded alpha-chain ones in number. As counted in raw reads, each unique TCR and UMI combination appeared more than ten times on average.

Indicated time point: sample taken at primary tumor resection. Sequencing of whole RNA from tumor, nontumor lung or frozen PBMC involved no sorting. The donor group consisted of around 70 patients who had untreated, early-stage non-small cell lung cancer. This CDR3 is built from 16 residues. V was pared by 0 bases and J by 5 bases, with 9 bases of the junction left unmatched. Germline V gene sequence: CDR1 KGHSH, CDR2 LQKENI. This clonotype was sampled from a male donor with early-stage non-small cell lung cancer. V gene TRBV18 combines with J gene TRBJ2-7; 8 bases are a match to TRBD2. The input for sequencing was PBMCs, taken at surgery. In nucleotides, the CDR3 is TGTGCCAGCTCACCACCGGGTAGCGGGGACGGGAACGAGCAGTACTTC. Protein sequence: CASSPPGSGDGNEQYF.